These 20 T cell receptor beta chains were sequenced from one sample in a study of blood T cell repertoires in COVID-19. Profiling relied on immunoSEQ multiplex PCR, and the TCRdb table lists in-frame clones only, not all of them. The sample includes about 230,000 clones, approximately 84% of them seen just once. The material sequenced was peripheral blood. These TCRs come from a man in his forties or fifties with COVID-19, enrolled during active disease.

The rearrangement links TRBV7-9 to TRBJ1-6, with D perhaps TRBD1 (5 bases). The CDR3 is 17 residues long. Deletions cut 4 bases from V and 5 bases from J, with 18 bases between. CDR1 and CDR2 (germline): SEHNR, FQNEAQ (reference sequence). CDR3 sequence reads: CASSSDFLRVDNSPLHF. The CDR3 nucleotides read TGTGCCAGCAGCTCCGATTTCCTCAGGGTGGATAATTCACCCCTCCACTTT.

This chain links TRBV24-1 with TRBJ1-5; 7 bases are a match to TRBD1. From germline, CDR1 is KGHDR and CDR2 SFDVKD. CDR3 length: 17 residues. V was clipped by 4 bases and J by 2 bases; unmatched bases: 10. CDR3: CATSDDTPRGGNQPQHF. For the CDR3, the DNA is TGTGCCACCAGTGACGACACTCCCAGGGGGGGCAATCAGCCCCAGCATTTT.

The genes are TRBV7-8 and TRBJ2-2; 7 positions match TRBD2. The germline V gene encodes CDR1 SGHVS and CDR2 FQNEAQ. The CDR3 contains 15 residues. After removal of 2 bases from V and 8 bases from J, the junction contained 8 bases not matched to a gene. For the CDR3, the DNA is TGTGCCAGCAGCTTATACTTGGCGGGAGCGGGGGAGCTGTTTTTT. It encodes CASSLYLAGAGELFF.

The chain combines TRBV6-5 with TRBJ1-2; D is possibly TRBD1 (5 bases). The V gene's germline CDR1 is MNHEY and CDR2 SVGAGI. The CDR3 totals 13 residues. V lost 2 bases and J 11 bases, leaving 15 bases between the germline ends. Written as DNA, the CDR3 is TGTGCCAGCAGTTACGGGCCAGGGATGCCTTACACCTTC. It encodes CASSYGPGMPYTF.

The rearrangement joins TRBV12-3 or TRBV12-4 to TRBJ1-2; unclear D gene. Trimming pared 8 bases from V and 3 bases from J, leaving 13 bases between. The CDR3 is 13 residues long. CDR3 region: CASGIHRYYGYTF. Here the CDR3 DNA reads TGTGCCAGCGGCATACACCGCTACTATGGCTACACCTTC.

V and J are TRBV29-1 and TRBJ1-5; tentatively, D is TRBD1 (5 bases). Germline V gene lookup returns CDR1 SQVTM and CDR2 ANQGSEA. This CDR3 has 14 amino acids. The V gene lost 4 bases and the J gene lost 2 bases, with 12 bases spanning the gap. The CDR3 region is CSVGGVGGNQPQHF. DNA for the CDR3: TGCAGCGTTGGGGGGGTCGGTGGCAATCAGCCCCAGCATTTT.

The chain combines TRBV27 with TRBJ2-3, with 7 nucleotides matching TRBD2. This CDR3 comprises 15 residues. V lost 3 bases, J lost 7 bases, and 10 bases stayed unmatched. Looked up from germline, CDR1 is MNHEY and CDR2 is SMNVEV (reference sequence). The CDR3 here is CASSFFGREKNTQYF. CDR3 nucleotides: TGTGCCAGCAGTTTTTTTGGGCGGGAGAAGAATACGCAGTATTTT.

V and J are TRBV6-5 and TRBJ2-7; 8 bases agree with TRBD1. V dropped 8 bases and J dropped 4; count of bases not matched to a gene: 7. The CDR3 loop spans 13 amino acids. CDR1 and CDR2 (germline): MNHEY, SVGAGI. CDR3 residues: CASVGTGSYEQYF. The DNA of the CDR3 is TGTGCCAGCGTGGGGACAGGATCATACGAGCAGTACTTC.

V gene TRBV21-1 combines with J gene TRBJ2-3; no DNA check was done on the table's D call, TRBD2. TRBV21-1 is shown as a pseudogene. This CDR3 contains 20 residues. DNA of the CDR3: TGTGCCAGCAGCAAAGAACACCAGTTATCCGGGACTAGCGACACAGATACGCAGTATTTT. Translation: CASSKEHQLSGTSDTDTQYF.

The rearrangement joins TRBV7-9 to TRBJ2-7; perhaps TRBD1 as D (6 bases). This CDR3 region has 15 residues. Germline V gene lookup returns CDR1 SEHNR and CDR2 FQNEAQ (reference sequence). V was trimmed by 7 bases and J by 0 bases, leaving 16 bases between them. CDR3 protein: CASTIKADSSYEQYF. CDR3 nucleotides: TGTGCCAGCACCATAAAGGCGGACAGCTCCTACGAGCAGTACTTC.

This rearrangement joins TRBV29-1 to TRBJ2-1; TRBD2 might be the D (6 bases). The V end was cut by 0 bases, the J end by 6 bases, with 15 bases between. The CDR3 runs 15 residues. The germline CDR1 and CDR2 sequences are SQVTM and ANQGSEA. This CDR3 is CSVEDLLRGGNEQFF. The CDR3 DNA is TGCAGCGTTGAAGATCTATTGCGGGGAGGCAATGAGCAGTTCTTC.

Points on this clone: This sample includes further DNA sequences coding for the same CDR3. This chain connects TRBV5-4 to TRBJ1-2; 8 nucleotides agree with TRBD1. V dropped 2 bases and J dropped 4; count of bases not matched to a gene: 7. The germline CDR1 and CDR2 sequences are SGHNT and YYREEE (reference sequence). This CDR3 comprises 15 residues. The CDR3 sequence: CASSFGQGSVYGYTF. The DNA for the CDR3 is TGTGCCAGCAGCTTCGGACAGGGTAGTGTCTATGGCTACACCTTC.

This chain joins TRBV19 and TRBJ2-3; D uncertain. CDR3 length: 14 amino acids. CDR1 and CDR2 (germline): LNHDA, SQIVND (reference sequence). Trimming left V 3 bases short and J 0 bases short, with 7 bases between. CDR3 sequence reads: CASSMASSTDTQYF. CDR3 DNA: TGTGCCAGTAGTATGGCCAGTAGCACAGATACGCAGTATTTT.

This chain uses TRBV19 with TRBJ2-3; a possible D gene is TRBD1 (6 bases). V was pared by 3 bases and J by 1 base, with 11 bases between. Germline lookup yields CDR1 LNHDA and CDR2 SQIVND (reference sequence). This CDR3 is built from 15 residues. CDR3 nucleotide sequence: TGTGCCAGTAGTATTTCGGACAGAGGCACAGATACGCAGTATTTT. It codes for CASSISDRGTDTQYF. The variable domain in full, with the rest retrieved from reference TRBV19 and TRBJ2-3, is DGGITQSPKYLFRKEGQNVTLSCEQNLNHDAMYWYRQDPGQGLRLIYYSQIVNDFQKGDIAEGYSVSREKKESFPLTVTSAQKNPTAFYLCASSISDRGTDTQYFGPGTRLTVL.

The chain couples TRBV5-4 to TRBJ2-7, with TRBD1 matching 10 bases. This CDR3 is built from 15 residues. V gave up 4 bases and J gave up 3 bases; unmatched junction bases: 7. The germline gives CDR1 SGHNT, CDR2 YYREEE (reference sequence). The CDR3 bases are TGTGCCAGCAGCAGACCCGGGACAGGGGTCTACGAGCAGTACTTC. Translation gives CASSRPGTGVYEQYF.

The chain carries TRBV19 and TRBJ1-4; D is unresolved. The germline V and J ends were trimmed by 5 bases and 0 bases, with 13 bases remaining between them. The germline gives CDR1 LNHDA, CDR2 SQIVND (reference sequence). The CDR3 contains 16 residues. CDR3 in amino acids: CASSGGGFATNEKLFF. The DNA of the CDR3 is TGTGCCAGTAGTGGAGGAGGATTTGCAACTAATGAAAAACTGTTTTTT.

V usage is TRBV5-1 and J usage is TRBJ2-5; 10 bases align to TRBD2. The CDR3 has 15 amino acids. CDR1 is SGHRS and CDR2 is YFSETQ in the germline V gene. After removal of 5 bases from V and 1 base from J, the junction contained 5 bases not matched to a gene. For the CDR3, the DNA is TGCGCCAGCAGGGCTAGCGGGAGCCCCCAAGAGACCCAGTACTTC. Translated, it gives CASRASGSPQETQYF. Supplemented by reference TRBV5-1 and TRBJ2-5, the full variable domain reads KAGVTQTPRYLIKTRGQQVTLSCSPISGHRSVSWYQQTPGQGLQFLFEYFSETQRNKGNFPGRFSGRQFSNSRSEMNVSTLELGDSALYLCASRASGSPQETQYFGPGTRLLVL.

The chain couples TRBV5-1 to TRBJ1-1, with D unresolved. Germline CDR1 reads SGHRS; CDR2 reads YFSETQ. CDR3 size: 15 residues. V gave up 4 bases and J gave up 2 bases, with 15 bases separating them. CDR3 residues: CASSTQAGVNTEAFF. The CDR3 coding sequence is TGCGCCAGCAGCACCCAGGCAGGCGTAAACACTGAAGCTTTCTTT.

This clone was seen repeatedly, ten times or more. The V and J genes are TRBV30 and TRBJ2-7, with D perhaps matching TRBD1 (6 bases). V shed 7 bases and J shed 7 bases, with 20 bases lying between them. The CDR3 extends over 13 amino acids. Germline V gene sequence: CDR1 GTSNPN, CDR2 SVGIG (reference sequence). The CDR3 coding sequence is TGTGCCTCATCCGGACCAGGGGCTTGGGAGCAGTACTTC. It codes for CASSGPGAWEQYF.

The gene calls are TRBV6-6 and TRBJ1-5; 7 bases fit TRBD1. The junction had 8 bases not matched to a gene; V was cut back by 3 bases and J by 3 bases. Germline assignment: CDR1 MNHNY and CDR2 SVGAGI (reference sequence). The CDR3 length is 16 residues. The CDR3, as DNA: TGTGCCAGCAGTTATTTTTCAGGGACAGTCAATCAGCCCCAGCATTTT. Protein: CASSYFSGTVNQPQHF.